The entry that follows covers one T cell receptor beta chain sequence. Its antigen is not yet known. Per-base quality was not reported, and no clone a single base away is much larger than it. The trim is 1 base for V and 1 base for J, with a gap of 10 bases between the germline ends. CDR1 and CDR2 (KGHSH, LQKENI) derive from the germline V gene. The CDR3 sequence holds 16 residues, the cysteine and phenylalanine included. Only the CDR3 DNA stays, 48 bases, in frame from base 1. This sample stems from a study of cytotoxic CD8 clonotypes in ibrutinib-treated CLL (dated by TCRdb to the early 2020s). For context, the study as a whole: The cohort had about a dozen relapsed/refractory and approximately 14 treatment-naive patients; under 18 were IGHV unmutated. Longitudinal samples were obtainable from about 30% of the roughly 90 participants in the trial. On average, each sample yielded hundreds of thousands of productive templates and 94,082 productive rearrangements. Responses were partial in approximately 24 patients and complete in 2; after median approximately 69 months follow-up, around 14 stayed in remission and approximately 12 progressed. Cryopreserved peripheral blood mononuclear cells were obtained prior to treatment, at the time of response, and at either disease progression or sustained remission. Samples at response were collected after a median of roughly 13 months of treatment, with a range of about 6 to 36 months.

Each clonotype received, on average, 10x coverage in deep resolution sequencing performed on a MiSeq, where the target depth lay between 1 in 1 million and 1 in 200,000 T cells. TCR beta libraries were generated with the immunoSEQ hsTCRB Kit. As for the original processing: The data were analyzed with ImmunoSEQ Analyzer and ImmunoSEQ Data Assistant, and V, D and J gene assignments followed IMGT definitions. Clonality, with values ranging from 0 to 1, was calculated as one minus the normalized Shannon entropy of productive rearrangement frequencies. Only overrepresented clonotypes making up at least 0.05% of the repertoire of each patient were included in the public clonotype analysis. Approximately 14 age-matched healthy donor repertoires from immuneACCESS were used as controls for clonality. TCRdb mirrors the immuneACCESS table, restricted to in-frame sequences. Some clones are absent from its copies; in checked studies, under half trace to an unresolved V gene, and the reason for the others is unknown. V and J calls and clone size come straight from that table; D and trimming were deduced from the DNA. This sample lists approximately 84,000 clones; 70% to 90% were detected once. Around 5% of the sample is in the top ten clones.

For TCR beta library preparation, roughly 2.2 micrograms of genomic DNA was extracted from cryopreserved PBMCs. Longitudinal blood samples from CLL patients on ibrutinib monotherapy underwent high-throughput TCR beta sequencing. The patients took part in an open-label, single-center phase 2 trial of ibrutinib monotherapy. Results and caveats for the whole study, not just this receptor: At baseline, clonality was higher than in age-matched healthy donors and showed a strong correlation with circulating CD8+ T-cell counts. Public clonotypes were rare and either shrank or stayed stable during treatment, and the rise in clonality at ibrutinib response reflected expansion of private clonotypes. Clonality increased at ibrutinib response, stayed stable in sustained remission, and fell back toward baseline at progression. Sampling times were not matched between patients in sustained remission and patients whose disease was progressing, and lymph node repertoires were not examined.

Recombination joined TRBV18 with TRBJ1-4, with the D gene not clear enough to name. The origin of this receptor is a human donor with chronic lymphocytic leukemia. Specimen: PBMCs, collected before ibrutinib treatment. The DNA sequence is TGTGCCAGCTCACCACTCCCGGGCGTAACTAATGAAAAACTGTTTTTT. Its translation reads: CASSPLPGVTNEKLFF.